The 14 T cell receptor beta chains given below trace back to one sample, sequenced in a study of T-cell memory formation after mild COVID-19. A single record per CDR3 protein comes from TCRdb applying MiXCR to the 5' RACE reads. This sample has roughly 250,000 distinct CDR3 sequences; about a sixth occur once, and the top ten carry around 3.4%. The sample was PBMCs or a T cell subset sorted from them (not recorded which). Receptor source: a man between 18 and 29 years old who had mild COVID-19 (a few samples of this study predate the infection). Cell type and time point are not known.

A few counts support this clonotype. The CDR3 region is CASSLEGIAGDTQYF. The CDR3 bases are TGCGCCAGCAGCTTGGAAGGGATCGCCGGTGATACGCAGTATTTT. The genes are TRBV5-1 and TRBJ2-3; no clear D gene. The CDR3 has 15 residues. Per germline, CDR1 SGHRS and CDR2 YFSETQ. V was pared by 0 bases and J by 6 bases, with 14 bases between.

This clonotype appeared a few times. The genes are TRBV6-6 and TRBJ1-5; D not resolved. The CDR3 has 15 residues. Trimming removed 5 bases at V and 0 bases at J, with 11 bases between. Germline V CDR1 and CDR2: MNHNY, SVGAGI (reference sequence). The CDR3 bases are TGTGCCAGCAGTCCTGGACGGTATAGCAATCAGCCCCAGCATTTT. Its protein is CASSPGRYSNQPQHF.

CDR3 nucleotides: TGTGCCAGCAGCGGGGGTTTAGCGAACGAGCAGTACGTC. Amino acid sequence: CASSGGLANEQYV. The V gene is TRBV2, the J gene TRBJ2-7; TRBD2 is a possible D gene (6 bases). Between the trimmed V and J ends, which lost 6 bases and 5 bases, there was a span of 14 bases. The CDR3 consists of 13 residues. The germline V gene encodes CDR1 SNHLY and CDR2 FYNNEI.

The genes are TRBV20-1 and TRBJ2-5; D possibly corresponds to TRBD1 (5 bases). There are 13 residues in the CDR3. In germline, CDR1 is DFQATT, CDR2 SNEGSKA (reference sequence). Trimming removed 6 bases from V and 1 base from J, with 12 bases in between. The CDR3 spells CSAATGGQETQYF. The CDR3, as DNA: TGCAGTGCGGCTACAGGCGGCCAAGAGACCCAGTACTTC.

CDR3: CASSLEFQRGYNEQFF. The DNA of the CDR3 is TGTGCCAGCAGCTTAGAGTTTCAGCGGGGATACAATGAGCAGTTCTTC. The chain links TRBV7-2 to TRBJ2-1; TRBD2 matches at 7 bases. CDR3 size: 16 residues. The V segment lost 1 base and the J segment 4 bases; nucleotides outside the gene matches: 7. CDR1 and CDR2 from the germline V gene are SGHTA and FQGNSA.

The CDR3 region is CASSPGGYTEAFF. The CDR3 coding sequence is TGTGCCAGCAGCCCCGGCGGGTACACTGAAGCTTTCTTT. The chain has TRBV12-3 or TRBV12-4 and TRBJ1-1; D not resolved. Trimming cost V 6 bases and J 3 bases, with 11 bases left between them. The CDR3 is 13 residues long.

This chain uses TRBV7-9 with TRBJ1-2; no definite D call. The CDR3 sequence is 12 residues long. Germline V CDR1 and CDR2: SEHNR, FQNEAQ (reference sequence). The V end lost 1 base, the J end lost 8 bases, and 8 bases lay between the germline ends. CDR3 in DNA: TGTGCCAGCAGCTTAGTAGGGTTCGGCTACACCTTC. This sequence encodes CASSLVGFGYTF.

This rearrangement joins TRBV2 to TRBJ2-2; D uncertain. With 6 bases removed from V and 5 bases from J, the gap between germline ends came to 13 bases. Germline CDR1 is SNHLY and CDR2 is FYNNEI. The CDR3 totals 14 residues. CDR3: CASRSGPGTGELFF. In nucleotides, the CDR3 is TGTGCCAGCAGGTCCGGGCCCGGGACCGGGGAGCTGTTTTTT.

The chain uses TRBV6-2 or TRBV6-3 and TRBJ1-2; TRBD1 is a possible D gene (5 bases). CDR3 length equals 14 residues. The germline CDR1 and CDR2 sequences are MNHEY and SVGEGT. V lost 2 bases, J lost 7 bases, and 14 bases lay in between. The chain's CDR3 is CASSYISGIGGYTF. The CDR3 bases are TGTGCCAGCAGTTACATATCAGGGATCGGTGGCTACACCTTC.

The V and J genes are TRBV2 and TRBJ2-3, with 11 nucleotides matching TRBD2. Looked up from germline, CDR1 is SNHLY and CDR2 is FYNNEI. This CDR3 comprises 15 residues. J gave up 1 base and V 3 bases, and 0 bases lay outside the gene matches. CDR3 DNA: TGTGCCAGCAGTGAGACTAGCGGGGGCACAGATACGCAGTATTTT. Its protein product is CASSETSGGTDTQYF.

This clonotype was recorded a few times. This chain links TRBV11-2 with TRBJ2-2; no clear D. V was pared by 1 base and J by 3 bases, with 12 bases between. This CDR3 is 16 amino acids long. CDR1 is SGHAT and CDR2 is FQNNGV in the germline V gene. The CDR3 bases are TGTGCCAGCAGCTTAGCTCTTAGGTCCTACACCGGGGAGCTGTTTTTT. Amino acid sequence: CASSLALRSYTGELFF.

The chain is built from TRBV2 and TRBJ1-1; no firm D call. This CDR3 is 13 amino acids long. Germline assignment: CDR1 SNHLY and CDR2 FYNNEI. With 5 bases removed from V and 0 bases from J, the gap between germline ends came to 7 bases. The CDR3 sequence is CASSRVMNTEAFF. As DNA, the CDR3 is TGTGCCAGCAGTCGTGTAATGAACACTGAAGCTTTCTTT.

The chain is built from TRBV20-1 and TRBJ1-1, with TRBD1 as a possible D gene (6 bases). The CDR3 contains 11 residues. Looked up from germline, CDR1 is DFQATT and CDR2 is SNEGSKA (reference sequence). The V end lost 8 bases, the J end lost 1 base, and 8 bases lay between the germline ends. In DNA, the CDR3 is TGCAGTTACAGGGAGAACACTGAAGCTTTCTTT. Protein sequence: CSYRENTEAFF.

The gene calls are TRBV12-3 or TRBV12-4 and TRBJ2-7; 12 nucleotides line up with TRBD2. The CDR3 covers 14 residues. Trimming cost V 5 bases and J 3 bases; bases outside gene matches: 2. The CDR3 DNA reads TGTGCCAGCAGTGAGACTAGCGGGAGCTACGAGCAGTACTTC. Translated: CASSETSGSYEQYF.